This T cell receptor beta chain was sequenced in a study of T cell responses to AZD1222 COVID-19 vaccine. Study-wide results and limits: Clonal diversity was possibly underestimated; the donors were predominantly white British and more often female. At 160-218 and 743-854, vaccine-associated CD4 TCRs were dominant, and they spanned spike.

About this clone itself: What it recognizes is unknown.

Some clones are missing from TCRdb's copy, which holds only in-frame ones; the method was immunoSEQ multiplex PCR. This table holds about 120,000 clones, approximately 90% found once. The CDR3 extends over 15 amino acids. In germline, CDR1 is MNHEY, CDR2 SVGAGI. V lost 0 bases to trimming and J lost 4 bases; unmatched junction nucleotides: 4. The sequencing here drew on peripheral blood, taken on day 0 of AZD1222 vaccination. The sequence derives from an adult in good health. The rearrangement joins TRBV6-5 to TRBJ1-2; 8 nucleotides match TRBD1. This CDR3 is CASSYSGQAFYGYTF. The CDR3 DNA follows: TGTGCCAGCAGTTACTCGGGACAGGCGTTCTATGGCTACACCTTC.